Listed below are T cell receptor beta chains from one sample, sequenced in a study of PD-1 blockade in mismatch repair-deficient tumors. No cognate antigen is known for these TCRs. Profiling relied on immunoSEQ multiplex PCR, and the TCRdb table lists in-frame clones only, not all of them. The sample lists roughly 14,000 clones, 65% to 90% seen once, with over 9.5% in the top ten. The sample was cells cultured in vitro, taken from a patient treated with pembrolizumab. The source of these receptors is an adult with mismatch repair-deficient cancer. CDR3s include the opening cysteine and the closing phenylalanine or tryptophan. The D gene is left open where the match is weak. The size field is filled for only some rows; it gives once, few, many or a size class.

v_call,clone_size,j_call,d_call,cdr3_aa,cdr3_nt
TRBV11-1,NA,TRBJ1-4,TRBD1,CASSRHRGSNEKLFF,TGTGCCAGCAGCCGACACAGGGGATCTAATGAAAAACTGTTTTTT
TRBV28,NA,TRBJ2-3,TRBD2,CASSLTGTSGLTDTQYF,TGTGCCAGCAGTTTAACTGGGACTAGCGGCCTCACAGATACGCAGTATTTT
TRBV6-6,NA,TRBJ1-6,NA,CASSYQGRRSPLHF,TGTGCCAGCAGTTACCAGGGTAGGCGTTCACCCCTCCACTTT
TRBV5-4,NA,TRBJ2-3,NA,CASSLPRATDTQYF,TGTGCCAGCAGCTTGCCCAGGGCCACAGATACGCAGTATTTT
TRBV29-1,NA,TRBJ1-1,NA,CSVEAQQNTEAFF,TGCAGCGTTGAGGCCCAGCAAAACACTGAAGCTTTCTTT
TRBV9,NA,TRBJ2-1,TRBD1,CASSVGGQTHNEQFF,TGTGCCAGCAGCGTTGGGGGACAGACCCACAATGAGCAGTTCTTC
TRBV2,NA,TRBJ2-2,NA,CASLGRLANTGELFF,TGTGCCAGCTTAGGTAGACTCGCGAACACCGGGGAGCTGTTTTTT
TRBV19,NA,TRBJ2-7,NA,CASSYSGESSYEQYF,TGTGCCAGTAGCTACTCAGGGGAATCGAGCTACGAGCAGTACTTC
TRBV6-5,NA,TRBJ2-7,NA,CASSYSRSGGTYEQYF,TGTGCCAGCAGTTACTCCCGTAGCGGAGGGACCTACGAGCAGTACTTC
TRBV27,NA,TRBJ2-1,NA,CASSLSGFNEQFF,TGTGCCAGCAGTTTATCCGGCTTCAATGAGCAGTTCTTC
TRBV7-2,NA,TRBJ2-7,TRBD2,CASSTPGLAGVYEYF,TGTGCCAGCAGCACCCCGGGACTAGCGGGAGTATATGAGTACTTC
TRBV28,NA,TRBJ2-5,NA,CASSLAGMETQYF,TGTGCCAGCAGTTTAGCAGGGATGGAGACCCAGTACTTC
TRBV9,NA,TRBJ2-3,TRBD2,CASSPSGLAVSTDTQYF,TGTGCCAGCAGCCCCTCGGGACTAGCGGTTAGCACAGATACGCAGTATTTT
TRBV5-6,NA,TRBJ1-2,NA,CASSFRGYGYTF,TGTGCCAGCAGCTTCCGAGGGTATGGCTACACCTTC
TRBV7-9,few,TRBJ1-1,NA,CASSLGMNTEAFF,TGTGCCAGCAGCTTAGGGATGAACACTGAAGCTTTCTTT
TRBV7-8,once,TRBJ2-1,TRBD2,CASSLLGLVVRGEQFF,TGTGCCAGCAGCCTGCTGGGACTAGTTGTCCGTGGTGAGCAGTTCTTC
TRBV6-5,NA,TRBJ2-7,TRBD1,CASSLDRGPYEQYF,TGTGCCAGCAGCCTGGACAGGGGGCCTTACGAGCAGTACTTC
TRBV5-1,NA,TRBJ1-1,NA,CASSLAGGLNTEAFF,TGCGCCAGCAGCTTGGCTGGCGGGTTGAACACTGAAGCTTTCTTT
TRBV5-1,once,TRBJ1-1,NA,CASSLVGTEAFF,TGCGCCAGCAGCTTGGTGGGGACGGAAGCTTTCTTT
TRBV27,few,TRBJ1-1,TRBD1,CASGHDRGKYTEAFF,TGTGCCAGCGGGCACGACAGGGGCAAATACACTGAAGCTTTCTTT
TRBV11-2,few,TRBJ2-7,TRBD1,CASSSGTANSKQYF,TGTGCCAGCAGCTCCGGGACAGCTAATTCTAAGCAGTACTTC
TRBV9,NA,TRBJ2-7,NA,CASSVGSLSYEQYF,TGTGCCAGCAGCGTAGGGAGCCTCTCCTACGAGCAGTACTTC
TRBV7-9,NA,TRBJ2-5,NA,CASSLAETQYF,TGTGCCAGCAGCTTAGCCGAGACCCAGTACTTC
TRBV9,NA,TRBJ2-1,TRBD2,CASSPRLAGYNEQFF,TGTGCCAGCAGCCCCCGACTAGCGGGGTACAATGAGCAGTTCTTC
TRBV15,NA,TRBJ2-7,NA,CATRDLSSYEQYF,TGTGCCACCAGGGACCTAAGCTCCTACGAGCAGTACTTC
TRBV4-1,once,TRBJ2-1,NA,CASSQNTRGRNEQFF,TGCGCCAGCAGCCAAAACACAAGGGGTAGAAATGAGCAGTTCTTC
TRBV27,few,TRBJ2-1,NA,CASSPTLGGRSEQFF,TGTGCCAGCAGCCCAACTCTAGGGGGTCGCAGTGAGCAGTTCTTC
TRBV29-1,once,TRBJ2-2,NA,CSARAGANTGELFF,TGCAGCGCCCGGGCAGGCGCGAACACCGGGGAGCTGTTTTTT
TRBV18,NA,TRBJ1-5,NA,CASSQRRNQPQHF,TGTGCCAGCTCACAAAGACGGAATCAGCCCCAGCATTTT
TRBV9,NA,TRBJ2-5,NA,CASSPPLRQGGYQETQYF,TGTGCCAGCAGCCCCCCTCTAAGGCAGGGGGGATACCAAGAGACCCAGTACTTC
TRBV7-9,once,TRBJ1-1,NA,CASSLGGATEAFF,TGTGCCAGCAGCTTAGGGGGGGCTACTGAAGCTTTCTTT
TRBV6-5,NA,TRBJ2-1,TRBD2,CASSYSGSAYNEQFF,TGTGCCAGCAGTTATAGCGGGAGCGCTTACAATGAGCAGTTCTTC
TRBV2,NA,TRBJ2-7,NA,CASSQEILSREEQYF,TGTGCCAGCAGCCAGGAGATCCTTTCTAGGGAAGAGCAGTACTTC
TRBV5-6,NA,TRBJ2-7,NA,CASSLFSETVYEQYF,TGTGCCAGCAGCTTATTTAGCGAGACAGTCTACGAGCAGTACTTC
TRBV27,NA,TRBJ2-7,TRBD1,CASSFSDRATYEQYF,TGTGCCAGCAGTTTTTCGGACAGGGCTACCTACGAGCAGTACTTC
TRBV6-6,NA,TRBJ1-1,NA,CASSYHGLNTEAFF,TGTGCCAGCAGTTACCACGGATTGAACACTGAAGCTTTCTTT
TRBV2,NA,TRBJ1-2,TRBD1,CASSEGADRAFYGYTF,TGTGCCAGCAGTGAAGGGGCGGACAGGGCCTTCTATGGCTACACCTTC
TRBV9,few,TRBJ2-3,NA,CASSDHGTTDTQYF,TGTGCCAGCAGCGATCACGGGACAACAGATACGCAGTATTTT
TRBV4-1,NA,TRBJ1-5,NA,CASSQDPGQTRRPQHF,TGCGCCAGCAGCCAAGATCCCGGACAGACCCGCCGGCCCCAGCATTTT
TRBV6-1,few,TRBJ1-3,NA,CASSERQLFSGNTIYF,TGTGCCAGCAGTGAACGACAGCTCTTCTCTGGAAACACCATATATTTT
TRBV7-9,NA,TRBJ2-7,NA,CASSFGEDEQYF,TGTGCCAGCAGCTTCGGAGAAGACGAGCAGTACTTC
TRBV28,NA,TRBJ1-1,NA,CASSKDTVNTEAFF,TGTGCCAGCAGTAAGGACACAGTGAACACTGAAGCTTTCTTT
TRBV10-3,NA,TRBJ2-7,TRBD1,CAISGPYGTGEGEQYF,TGTGCCATCAGTGGGCCTTACGGGACAGGGGAAGGCGAGCAGTACTTC
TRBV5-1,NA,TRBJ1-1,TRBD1,CASSLRGQGAVNTEAFF,TGCGCCAGCAGCTTGAGGGGACAGGGGGCCGTGAACACTGAAGCTTTCTTT
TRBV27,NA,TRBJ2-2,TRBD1,CASSFGTALTGELFF,TGTGCCAGCAGTTTTGGGACAGCACTCACCGGGGAGCTGTTTTTT
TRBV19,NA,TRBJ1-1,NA,CASSIGDGEAFF,TGTGCCAGTAGTATTGGGGACGGTGAAGCTTTCTTT
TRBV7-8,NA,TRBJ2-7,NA,CASSFDKYEQYF,TGTGCCAGCAGCTTTGACAAGTACGAGCAGTACTTC
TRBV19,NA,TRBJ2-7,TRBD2,CASSGTRAGGPNEQYF,TGTGCCAGTAGTGGTACTAGAGCGGGAGGGCCAAACGAGCAGTACTTC
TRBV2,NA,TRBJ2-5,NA,CASSEGREETQYF,TGTGCCAGCAGTGAGGGCAGGGAGGAGACCCAGTACTTC
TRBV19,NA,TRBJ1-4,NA,CASSILKTGNEKLFF,TGTGCCAGTAGTATACTCAAAACTGGAAATGAAAAACTGTTTTTT
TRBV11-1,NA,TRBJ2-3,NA,CASSFYIPDTQYF,TGTGCCAGCAGCTTTTATATTCCAGATACGCAGTATTTT
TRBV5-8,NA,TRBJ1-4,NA,CASSHSQGLNEKLFF,TGTGCCAGCAGCCACTCTCAGGGGCTGAATGAAAAACTGTTTTTT
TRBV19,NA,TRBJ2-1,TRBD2,CASRVSGRGDKQFF,TGTGCCAGTAGAGTCAGCGGGAGGGGCGACAAGCAGTTCTTC
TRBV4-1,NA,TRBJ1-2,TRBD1,CASSSPGGDYGYTF,TGCGCCAGCAGCTCCCCAGGGGGCGACTATGGCTACACCTTC
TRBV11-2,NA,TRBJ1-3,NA,CASSFPGNTIYF,TGTGCCAGCAGCTTCCCCGGAAACACCATATATTTT
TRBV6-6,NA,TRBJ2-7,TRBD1,CASRPADRGGYEQYF,TGTGCCAGCAGACCCGCCGACAGGGGAGGCTACGAGCAGTACTTC
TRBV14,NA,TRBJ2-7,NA,CASSQYIAAGSSYEQYF,TGTGCCAGCAGCCAATATATAGCGGCTGGTAGCTCCTACGAGCAGTACTTC